These 30 T cell receptor beta chains were all obtained from the same sample, sequenced in a study of shared clonotypes between healthy human individuals. The assay was immunoSEQ multiplex PCR, and TCRdb's table has in-frame clones only and misses some. The data show 450,000 to 500,000 clones, roughly 80% seen once. Material for sequencing was PBMCs. These receptors originate from a woman aged 40 to 49 in good health. Some clones in this sample may be carry-over from other donors' samples.

As regards this clone: Germline is not matched at one junction end, which may reflect a read error. J is TRBJ1-1 and V is TRBV18, with TRBD1 matching over 7 bases. Germline CDR1 KGHSH, CDR2 LQKENI. The CDR3 consists of 13 residues. CDR3 in amino acids: CSSSLTGNSEAFF. DNA of the CDR3: TGTTCCAGCTCACTGACAGGGAATTCTGAAGCTTTCTTT.

With respect to this clone: A much larger clonotype is one base distant, so this may be a read error. In the same sample, other DNA sequences code for this CDR3. V is TRBV19 and J is TRBJ1-3; no clear D. This CDR3 region has 13 residues. Germline V CDR1 and CDR2: LNHDA, SQIVND (reference sequence). The V gene lost 6 bases and the J gene lost 4 bases, with 10 bases spanning the gap. In DNA form, the CDR3 reads TGTGCCAGTAGCCCAACATTGGGAAACACCATATATTTT. Translated, it gives CASSPTLGNTIYF. Combining the CDR3 with reference TRBV19 and TRBJ1-3 gives the whole variable domain DGGITQSPKYLFRKEGQNVTLSCEQNLNHDAMYWYRQDPGQGLRLIYYSQIVNDFQKGDIAEGYSVSREKKESFPLTVTSAQKNPTAFYLCASSPTLGNTIYFGEGSWLTVV.

The rearrangement links TRBV2 to TRBJ1-2; the D is unclear. The V end lost 0 bases, the J end lost 4 bases, and 9 bases lay between the germline ends. CDR1 SNHLY and CDR2 FYNNEI come from the germline V gene. The CDR3 runs 14 residues. CDR3 amino acids: CASSEAGKSYGYTF. The CDR3 DNA is TGTGCCAGCAGTGAAGCTGGTAAGAGCTATGGCTACACCTTC.

Only one count was recorded for this clone. The rearrangement links TRBV30 to TRBJ1-3; D not resolved. V was cut by 2 bases and J by 0 bases, with 14 bases left in between. The CDR3 contains 16 residues. CDR1 and CDR2 (germline): GTSNPN, SVGIG (reference sequence). CDR3 in DNA: TGTGCCTGGAGTATAAGGCTGACCCACTCTGGAAACACCATATATTTT. Translated: CAWSIRLTHSGNTIYF. Drawing the rest from reference TRBV30 and TRBJ1-3, the complete variable domain is SQTIHQWPATLVQPVGSPLSLECTVEGTSNPNLYWYRQAAGRGLQLLFYSVGIGQISSEVPQNLSASRPQDRQFILSSKKLLLSDSGFYLCAWSIRLTHSGNTIYFGEGSWLTVV.

The rearrangement uses TRBV27 and TRBJ2-3; D is possibly TRBD1 (5 bases). Germline values: CDR1 MNHEY, CDR2 SMNVEV (reference sequence). CDR3 length: 16 amino acids. The germline V and J ends were trimmed by 4 bases and 0 bases, with 14 bases remaining between them. The CDR3 sequence is CASSSYRQPSTDTQYF. CDR3 DNA: TGTGCCAGCAGTTCTTACAGGCAACCTAGCACAGATACGCAGTATTTT.

This clone was found a few times. V and J are TRBV6-5 and TRBJ2-1, with 9 nucleotides matching TRBD2. CDR1 is MNHEY and CDR2 is SVGAGI in the germline V gene. The CDR3 covers 15 residues. Unmatched junction bases numbered 6, after V lost 1 base and J lost 8 bases. The CDR3 DNA is TGTGCCAGCAGTTACTATGCGGGAGGGAGGGATGAGCAGTTCTTC. The encoded protein is CASSYYAGGRDEQFF.

The CDR3 loop is CASSQGRGTDYGYTF. The CDR3 DNA reads as TGCGCCAGCAGCCAAGGCAGGGGGACGGATTATGGCTACACCTTC. The chain employs TRBV4-1 and TRBJ1-2; 7 bases are shared with TRBD1. V gave up 1 base and J gave up 5 bases; unmatched junction bases: 7. Germline V gene data show CDR1 as MGHRA and CDR2 as YSYEKL. This CDR3 has 15 residues.

CDR3 region: CASSPTSELYEQYF. In nucleotides, the CDR3 is TGTGCCAGCAGCCCGACAAGCGAACTCTACGAGCAGTACTTC. The rearrangement links TRBV7-9 to TRBJ2-7; no clear D gene. CDR3 size: 14 residues. From germline, CDR1 is SEHNR and CDR2 FQNEAQ (reference sequence). Trimming left V 5 bases short and J 3 bases short, with 14 bases between.

Many counts were recorded for this clone. The chain joins TRBV30 to TRBJ2-5, with a weak D call TRBD2 (6 bases). CDR3 size: 15 residues. V shed 3 bases and J shed 6 bases, with 20 bases lying between them. Germline loops: CDR1 GTSNPN, CDR2 SVGIG (reference sequence). DNA of the CDR3: TGTGCCTGGAGGGAGGGGTCTTTCCCCTGGCAGACCCAGTACTTC. Protein sequence: CAWREGSFPWQTQYF.

CDR3 residues: CASTSGRGFEQFF. Written as DNA, the CDR3 is TGTGCCAGCACTAGCGGGAGGGGGTTCGAGCAGTTCTTC. The chain joins TRBV6-6 to TRBJ2-1; 12 nucleotides match TRBD2. J gave up 10 bases and V 7 bases, and 5 bases lay outside the gene matches. The length of the CDR3 is 13 residues. Germline CDR1 reads MNHNY; CDR2 reads SVGAGI (reference sequence).

Remarks on this clone: A far larger clone is one base from this, pointing to a likely read error. J is TRBJ2-5 and V is TRBV6-5; weak D call: TRBD2 (5 bases). This CDR3 is 15 amino acids long. From germline, CDR1 is MNHEY and CDR2 SVGAGI. DNA of the CDR3: TGTGCCGGCAGTTACTCGGAGGCAGGACAAGAGACCCAGTACTTC. It specifies CAGSYSEAGQETQYF.

This chain's CDR3 is CASSSALAGVRETQYF. In nucleotides, the CDR3 is TGTGCCAGCAGTTCCGCATTAGCGGGAGTGAGGGAGACCCAGTACTTC. The chain recombines TRBV7-2 with TRBJ2-5; 9 positions agree with TRBD2. The CDR3 is made up of 16 amino acids. CDR1 and CDR2 (germline): SGHTA, FQGNSA. J lost 5 bases, V lost 6 bases, and 13 bases had no gene match.

V gene TRBV11-2 combines with J gene TRBJ1-1; 9 positions agree with TRBD1. Trimming cost V 6 bases and J 7 bases; bases outside gene matches: 15. This CDR3 spans 16 amino acids. Germline V CDR1 and CDR2: SGHAT, FQNNGV. The CDR3 loop is CASRRLLGGQGGEAFF. CDR3 sequence (DNA): TGTGCCAGCAGACGACTGTTGGGGGGACAGGGTGGTGAAGCTTTCTTT. The full variable domain, rest sourced from reference TRBV11-2 and TRBJ1-1, is EAGVAQSPRYKIIEKRQSVAFWCNPISGHATLYWYQQILGQGPKLLIQFQNNGVVDDSQLPKDRFSAERLKGVDSTLKIQPAKLEDSAVYLCASRRLLGGQGGEAFFGQGTRLTVV.

The rearrangement links TRBV4-2 to TRBJ2-5, with 10 bases that match TRBD2. V dropped 1 base and J dropped 1; count of bases not matched to a gene: 6. Germline V lookup: CDR1 LGHNA, CDR2 YNFKEQ. The CDR3 runs to 17 residues. CDR3: CASSQGGLADLQETQYF. Written as DNA, the CDR3 is TGTGCCAGCAGCCAAGGCGGACTAGCGGACCTCCAAGAGACCCAGTACTTC.

This clone was detected ten times or more. The chain uses TRBV30 and TRBJ2-7; D gene ambiguous. The CDR3 runs to 17 residues. Per germline, CDR1 GTSNPN and CDR2 SVGIG (reference sequence). Between the trimmed V and J ends, which lost 1 base and 0 bases, there was a span of 19 bases. The CDR3 region is CAWSDPRLRAHSYEQYF. The CDR3 DNA sequence: TGTGCCTGGAGTGACCCCCGCCTACGGGCGCACTCCTACGAGCAGTACTTC.

The J gene is TRBJ2-6, the V gene TRBV27; D is possibly TRBD1 (5 bases). The V gene lost 5 bases and the J gene lost 1 base, with 24 bases spanning the gap. CDR1 and CDR2 from the germline V gene are MNHEY and SMNVEV (reference sequence). This CDR3 comprises 20 residues. In DNA, the CDR3 is TGTGCCAGCAGTACCCTGGGGCAGGGTGTCAGGGTATCTGGGGCCAACGTCCTGACTTTC. Its protein is CASSTLGQGVRVSGANVLTF.

The chain joins TRBV6-6 to TRBJ2-1; 10 bases are a match to TRBD2. There are 16 residues in the CDR3. Germline assignment: CDR1 MNHNY and CDR2 SVGAGI (reference sequence). The trim removed 7 bases at V and 2 bases at J, leaving 8 bases unmatched. This CDR3 is CASISGRAIAYNEQFF. CDR3 coding DNA: TGTGCCAGCATCAGCGGGAGGGCCATTGCCTACAATGAGCAGTTCTTC.

This clone was counted once. The genes are TRBV28 and TRBJ1-2; D call uncertain. The CDR3 has 14 amino acids. The germline V gene has CDR1 MDHEN and CDR2 SYDVKM. The V end was cut by 5 bases, the J end by 5 bases, with 15 bases between. The CDR3 loop reads CASSTLSGIYGYTF. The CDR3 DNA reads TGTGCCAGCAGTACCCTGTCCGGGATTTATGGCTACACCTTC.

The gene calls are TRBV18 and TRBJ2-2, with TRBD2 matching 14 bases. V lost 0 bases to trimming and J lost 0 bases; unmatched junction nucleotides: 0. The CDR3 length is 18 residues. Germline loops: CDR1 KGHSH, CDR2 LQKENI. For the CDR3, the DNA is TGTGCCAGCTCACCACCGGGACTAGCGGGAGCGAACACCGGGGAGCTGTTTTTT. The encoded protein is CASSPPGLAGANTGELFF.

The gene calls are TRBV28 and TRBJ2-7; 12 bases line up with TRBD1. The CDR3 spans 15 residues. With 4 bases clipped from V and 5 bases from J, the junction kept 6 bases outside the gene matches. In germline, CDR1 is MDHEN, CDR2 SYDVKM. CDR3 nucleotides: TGTGCCAGCAGTTGGGACAGGGGGCGAGTCGACGAGCAGTACTTC. This sequence encodes CASSWDRGRVDEQYF.

In this sample, this clone turned up once. A far larger clone is a single base away, which makes a read error likely. This chain uses TRBV7-8 with TRBJ1-1, with TRBD1 as a possible D gene (6 bases). The CDR3 loop spans 13 amino acids. The V end was cut by 5 bases, the J end by 7 bases, with 14 bases between. Germline V gives CDR1 SGHVS, CDR2 FQNEAQ. This CDR3 reads CASSRRDRYEAFF. DNA of the CDR3: TGTGCCAGCAGCCGTCGAGACAGGTATGAAGCTTTCTTT.

About this clone: A far larger clone is one base from this, pointing to a likely read error. The chain is built from TRBV5-1 and TRBJ2-2, with D perhaps matching TRBD1 (6 bases). The germline V gene encodes CDR1 SGHRS and CDR2 YFSETQ. The CDR3 has 14 amino acids. CDR3: CASKGQTNNGELFF. CDR3 coding DNA: TGCGCCAGCAAAGGACAGACCAACAACGGGGAGCTGTTTTTT.

The rearrangement uses TRBV7-6 and TRBJ1-3; TRBD1 agrees at 7 bases. Trimming took 2 bases from V and 2 from J; bases not matched to a gene: 9. The length of the CDR3 is 17 residues. The germline CDR1 and CDR2 sequences are SGHVS and FNYEAQ. The CDR3 protein is CASSLTSGQAAGNTIYF. The CDR3 coding sequence is TGTGCCAGCAGCTTAACTTCCGGACAGGCGGCTGGAAACACCATATATTTT. Based on the CDR3 plus reference TRBV7-6 and TRBJ1-3, the full variable domain is GAGVSQSPRYKVTKRGQDVALRCDPISGHVSLYWYRQALGQGPEFLTYFNYEAQQDKSGLPNDRFSAERPEGSISTLTIQRTEQRDSAMYRCASSLTSGQAAGNTIYFGEGSWLTVV.

Only one count was recorded for this clone. This chain joins TRBV19 and TRBJ2-3; 9 bases line up with TRBD2. CDR3 length equals 15 residues. J gave up 3 bases and V 6 bases, and 7 bases lay outside the gene matches. The germline V gene has CDR1 LNHDA and CDR2 SQIVND (reference sequence). The CDR3 bases are TGTGCCAGTAGACTTAGCGGGAGTGGTACAGATACGCAGTATTTT. Protein sequence: CASRLSGSGTDTQYF.

This chain links TRBV7-3 with TRBJ2-1, with D perhaps TRBD2 (6 bases). The germline V gene has CDR1 SGHTA and CDR2 FQGTGA. V was cut by 6 bases and J by 8 bases, with 17 bases left in between. The CDR3 is 14 amino acids. The CDR3 bases are TGTGCCAGCAGTCCGGGACTGCACATGGATGAGCAGTTCTTC. This sequence encodes CASSPGLHMDEQFF.

V is TRBV15 and J is TRBJ1-3; weak D call: TRBD1 (6 bases). The CDR3 runs 18 residues. Per germline, CDR1 LNHNV and CDR2 YYDKDF (reference sequence). The V end was cut by 3 bases, the J end by 0 bases, with 18 bases between. CDR3 bases: TGTGCCACCAGCAGCGGACAGAGGCTCGCCTTCTCTGGAAACACCATATATTTT. The encoded protein is CATSSGQRLAFSGNTIYF.

This clone has just a few counts. The J gene is TRBJ2-1, the V gene TRBV15, with D possibly matching TRBD1 (6 bases). The CDR3 is 16 amino acids. V dropped 1 base and J dropped 5 bases, with 15 bases sitting between them. The germline V gene has CDR1 LNHNV and CDR2 YYDKDF (reference sequence). The CDR3 loop is CATSRVSVTGNNEQFF. The CDR3 DNA is TGTGCCACCAGCAGAGTCTCGGTTACAGGGAACAATGAGCAGTTCTTC.

Points on this clone: A far more abundant clone sits one base away, making this likely a read error. The rearrangement uses TRBV7-3 and TRBJ2-1, with unresolved D. Germline CDR1 is SGHTA and CDR2 is FQGTGA. The CDR3 totals 13 residues. V lost 4 bases and J 9 bases, leaving 13 bases between the germline ends. The CDR3 coding sequence is TGTGCCAGCAGCTCAGGCTCTCACAGTGAGCAGTTCTTC. It codes for CASSSGSHSEQFF.

This chain joins TRBV29-1 and TRBJ2-7, with 11 bases identical to TRBD1. The germline gives CDR1 SQVTM, CDR2 ANQGSEA. With V trimmed by 7 bases and J by 3 bases, 11 bases remained unmatched. The CDR3 is made up of 15 amino acids. The CDR3 sequence is CSEPGQGVPHYEQYF. The CDR3 nucleotides read TGCAGCGAGCCGGGACAGGGGGTCCCGCACTACGAGCAGTACTTC.

This sequence joins TRBV4-3 and TRBJ2-2; D gene uncertain. Trimming removed 2 bases from V and 7 bases from J, with 11 bases in between. CDR3 size: 14 residues. Germline CDR1 reads LGHNA; CDR2 reads YSLEER. The CDR3 nucleotides are TGCGCCAGCAGCCAAAATCCTCTTATCGGGGAGCTGTTTTTT. Translating it yields CASSQNPLIGELFF.